The source of this T cell receptor (beta chain) is a study of memory CD4+ T cells and cytomegalovirus serostatus. In the study overall: Donors were healthy Belgian adults, under 10 CMV seropositive and 20 to 25 seronegative. Study results and limitations: Repertoires predicted CMV serostatus with median bootstrapped AUC of 0.95.

Per germline, CDR1 SGHNT and CDR2 YYREEE (reference sequence). The ends were cut back, 4 bases at V and 3 bases at J, with 13 bases in the middle. The CDR3 has 15 amino acids. Measured with immunoSEQ multiplex PCR; TCRdb has only the in-frame clones, and not every one. The data hold approximately 61,000 clones, with about 78% observed a single time. A remark on this clone: The antigen is not known.

The sort gate was single viable CD3+CD4+CD8-CD45RO+ cells for memory CD4+ T cells. Serum IgG to CMV pp150, pp28, p38 and p52 defined serostatus. The chain links TRBV5-4 to TRBJ1-4; D may be TRBD1 (5 bases). The sample comprised memory CD4+ T cells from blood. The TCR sequence derives from an adult in good health and CMV-seronegative. Some clones in this sample may be carry-over from other donors' samples. DNA for the CDR3: TGTGCCAGCAGCACTTCTCAGGGCTCTAATGAAAAACTGTTTTTT. Residues: CASSTSQGSNEKLFF.